Sequencing of this T cell receptor (beta chain) was carried out in a study of CD8+ T cells in alopecia areata. The overall study: The duration of tofacitinib was 6 to 18 months, with 6 months off drug afterward.

The sequencing template was cDNA reverse transcribed from extracted RNA. Sequenced by immunoSEQ multiplex PCR; TCRdb stores in-frame clones only, minus some. The sample consists of 100,000 to 150,000 clones, over 55% of them appearing once. Treatment denoted: oral pan-JAK inhibitor, 5-10 mg twice daily. Alopecia areata patients gave lesional scalp punch biopsies and peripheral blood samples. The CDR3 contains 15 residues. Germline CDR1 and CDR2: SNHLY and FYNNEI. V was clipped by 4 bases and J by 2 bases; unmatched bases: 3. The sequence was obtained from a human donor with alopecia areata. This chain joins TRBV2 and TRBJ2-1; the match to TRBD2 covers 9 bases. The sequenced sample was CD4+ T cells sorted from blood, obtained at week 4, from a patient treated with tofacitinib. The CDR3 bases are TGTGCCAGCAGTGTGGCTAGCGGGACCTACAATGAGCAGTTCTTC. Translated, it gives CASSVASGTYNEQFF.